The T cell receptor (beta chain) described here comes from a study of blood T cell repertoires in COVID-19. This table comes from immunoSEQ multiplex PCR, and its TCRdb copy is limited to in-frame clones, with some not included. This table has about 370,000 clones, approximately 92% appearing once. V dropped 3 bases and J dropped 3 bases, with 6 bases sitting between them. The CDR3 length is 14 residues. The germline V gene encodes CDR1 MNHEY and CDR2 SMNVEV (reference sequence). Participants were aged roughly 18 to 90 years, lived in under 25 US areas, and enrolled virtually. Self-reported history from a screening survey and questionnaire set each donor's cohort. The table lists this clone with a few counts.

The specimen was PBMCs or T cells enriched from blood (not recorded which). The gene calls are TRBV27 and TRBJ1-6; D gene unclear. The receptor comes from a man aged 18 to 30 who had recovered from COVID-19. CDR3 DNA: TGTGCCAGCAGTTTGAGGGACTATAATTCACCCCTCCACTTT. Translating gives CASSLRDYNSPLHF.